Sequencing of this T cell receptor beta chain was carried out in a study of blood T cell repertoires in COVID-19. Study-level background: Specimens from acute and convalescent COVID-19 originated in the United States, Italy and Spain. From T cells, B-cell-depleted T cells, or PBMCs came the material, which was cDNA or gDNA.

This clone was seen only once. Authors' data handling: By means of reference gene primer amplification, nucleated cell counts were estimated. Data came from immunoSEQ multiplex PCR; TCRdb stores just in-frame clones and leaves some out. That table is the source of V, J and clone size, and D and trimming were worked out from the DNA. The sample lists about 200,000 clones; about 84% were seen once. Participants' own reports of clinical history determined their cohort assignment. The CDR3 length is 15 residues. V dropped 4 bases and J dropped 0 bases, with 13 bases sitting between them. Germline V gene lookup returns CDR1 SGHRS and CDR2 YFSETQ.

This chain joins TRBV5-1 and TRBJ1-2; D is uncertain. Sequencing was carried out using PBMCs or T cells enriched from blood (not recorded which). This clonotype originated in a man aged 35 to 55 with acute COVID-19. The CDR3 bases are TGCGCCAGCAGCGCTAACCCTAGAGCTAACTATGGCTACACCTTC. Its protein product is CASSANPRANYGYTF.